The sequence of this T cell receptor beta chain was determined in a study of response to subunit inactivated influenza vaccine. Study-level points and caveats: T cells newly recruited by each seasonal influenza vaccination are few, the authors suggested.

The J segment lost 3 bases and the V segment lost 8 bases, leaving 8 bases of the junction unmatched. The CDR3 extends over 14 amino acids. CDR1 is SEHNR and CDR2 is FQNEAQ in the germline V gene (reference sequence). This clonotype was found a few times. Its antigen is not known. TCRdb itself ran the RT-PCR reads through MiXCR, one entry per CDR3 protein. The table shows about 300,000 distinct CDR3 sequences, with 21% occurring only once. This rearrangement joins TRBV7-9 to TRBJ1-1, with 8 bases lining up with TRBD1. The clonotype comes from a man in his fifties or sixties who received an inactivated influenza vaccine. This sample comprised PBMCs from blood, obtained less than 22 months after vaccination. CDR3 region: CASGPGGKDTEAFF. DNA of the CDR3: TGTGCCAGCGGCCCAGGGGGCAAGGACACTGAAGCTTTCTTT.